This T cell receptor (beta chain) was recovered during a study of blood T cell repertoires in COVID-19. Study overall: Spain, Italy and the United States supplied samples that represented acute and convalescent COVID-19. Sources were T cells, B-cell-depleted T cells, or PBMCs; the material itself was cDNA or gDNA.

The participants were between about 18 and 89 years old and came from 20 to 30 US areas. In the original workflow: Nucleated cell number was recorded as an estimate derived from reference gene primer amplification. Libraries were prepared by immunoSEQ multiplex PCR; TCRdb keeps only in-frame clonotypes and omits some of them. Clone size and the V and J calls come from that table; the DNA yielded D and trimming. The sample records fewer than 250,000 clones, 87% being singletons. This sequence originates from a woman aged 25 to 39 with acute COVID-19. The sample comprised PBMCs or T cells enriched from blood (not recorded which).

CDR3 sequence reads: CASSEFVMRETQYF. CDR3 in DNA: TGTGCCAGCAGTGAATTTGTGATGAGGGAGACCCAGTACTTC. The chain uses TRBV25-1 and TRBJ2-5; D uncertain. This CDR3 contains 14 residues. Trimming left V 1 base short and J 5 bases short, with 11 bases between. Germline CDR1 is MGHDK and CDR2 is SYGVNS.